A selection of T cell receptor beta chains follows, all from one sample in a study of OX40 agonist ivuxolimab in advanced cancers. Assay: immunoSEQ multiplex PCR; the TCRdb copy retains only in-frame clones and omits some. The profile shows roughly 75,000 clones, roughly 88% of them singletons. The source material was CD4+ or CD8+ T cells sorted from blood, sampled in a trial of the OX40 agonist ivuxolimab. Source of these receptors: an adult with an advanced solid tumor such as melanoma, head and neck, liver or kidney cancer. Both conserved end residues are part of each CDR3. The order of the fields is V gene, clone size, CDR3 protein. Not every row has a clone size; where given, it reads once, few, many or a size class.

>TRBV5-1|-
CASSPDGGTEAFF
>TRBV6-5|-
CASSTTGSNTEAFF
>TRBV7-2|-
CASSPDANWHGYTF
>TRBV11-1|-
CASSLGVRASGYTF
>TRBV2|-
CASTEGANTGELFF
>TRBV30|few
CAWSGGFPGPVIPKTQYF
>TRBV2|-
CASRGDGLLLGYTF
>TRBV28|-
CASSLLSEGYTF
>TRBV7-2|-
CASSSDIQEGGYTF
>TRBV7-9|-
CASSLVPNTGELFF
>TRBV30|-
CAWSLADRGNSPLHF
>TRBV5-1|-
CASSFEDRVEEKLFF
>TRBV18|-
CASSPQSQGAVHF
>TRBV7-2|once
CASSSANSNQPQHF
>TRBV6-5|-
CASSYSTSGGQETQYF
>TRBV7-2|-
CASSWVFGELFF
>TRBV5-4|-
CASSLFETQYF
>TRBV30|-
CAWSVLTVELFF
>TRBV10-3|-
CAISGAGDEQYF
>TRBV7-2|once
CASSFGQVTYNEQFF
>TRBV4-1|-
CASSQGSQEQIAKNIQYF
>TRBV28|-
CASNAGGDGQPQHF
>TRBV7-9|-
CASSTRTGTGALEQYF
>TRBV19|-
CASVGPGYEQYF
>TRBV11-2|-
CASSLVGGTVNTEAFF
>TRBV5-1|-
CASSFHRSSYNSPLHF
>TRBV5-1|-
CASSLVTSASYEQYF
>TRBV5-6|-
CASSLLGGETQYF
>TRBV5-6|once
CASSLILRLNTEAFF
>TRBV4-1|-
CASRTLAGELNEQFF
>TRBV4-3|-
CASSLVAGAGYTF
>TRBV7-6|-
CASSLPAADTQYF
>TRBV4-1|-
CASSQGPRGRLGPLHF